This T cell receptor (beta chain) was captured by sequencing in a study of CD8 T cells in ankylosing spondylitis (dated by TCRdb to the late 2010s). With regard to the full study: The study profiled T cell receptor beta repertoires in healthy donors and ankylosing spondylitis patients to find disease-linked TCR variants. The full study cohort comprised about 25 ankylosing spondylitis patients and some 110 healthy donors. Peripheral blood was sampled, and synovial fluid was also collected from ankylosing spondylitis patients.

Instrument used: Illumina HiSeq 2500. TCR beta libraries were prepared by quantitative 5'-RACE with molecular barcodes. As for the original processing: To identify disease-linked TCR variants, a new computational method was used, one built on a probabilistic model of VDJ rearrangement. TCRdb trimmed the raw reads at Q25, called clones with MiXCR and kept productive beta chains. Every distinct CDR3 protein forms one entry, paired with its most common genes and DNA. The V and J calls come from TCRdb's annotation, not from the publication. For this sample the table gives about 140,000 distinct CDR3 sequences, of which 8% to 9% were detected only once. Under 7.5% of the sample goes to the ten largest clones. Synovial fluid samples and blood samples obtained from the same ankylosing spondylitis patients were matched. In the case of this clonotype: Its antigen is not yet known. No base quality values were provided; no much bigger clone lies one nucleotide off.

What the study reported, not specific to this receptor: A CD8+ phenotype was shown by the disease-linked clones, which were found at relatively low frequencies in peripheral blood. Significant enrichment of the disease-linked clones was reported in matched synovial fluid samples from ankylosing spondylitis patients. A TCR beta motif made up of several highly homologous amino acid variants appeared to be characteristic of blood from ankylosing spondylitis patients. Some of the motif variants had been reported before in the synovial fluid and blood of reactive arthritis patients, a finding that suggests common disease-initiation mechanisms.

CDR1 and CDR2 are drawn from the germline V gene: MDHEN, SYDVKM. V is clipped by 8 bases and J by 7 bases, and the sequence between their germline boundaries is 12 bases long. The CDR3 measures 12 amino acids from cysteine to phenylalanine. Just CDR3 DNA is preserved here, 36 bases in frame from base 1. Sequenced input: synovial fluid, either unsorted or a sorted T cell fraction (not recorded which). The TCR sequence derives from a male donor with ankylosing spondylitis. The chain uses TRBV28 and TRBJ1-5, with the D gene not clear enough to name. The CDR3 is CASAVLWQPQHF. The DNA sequence is given as TGTGCCAGCGCAGTGCTTTGGCAGCCCCAGCATTTT.